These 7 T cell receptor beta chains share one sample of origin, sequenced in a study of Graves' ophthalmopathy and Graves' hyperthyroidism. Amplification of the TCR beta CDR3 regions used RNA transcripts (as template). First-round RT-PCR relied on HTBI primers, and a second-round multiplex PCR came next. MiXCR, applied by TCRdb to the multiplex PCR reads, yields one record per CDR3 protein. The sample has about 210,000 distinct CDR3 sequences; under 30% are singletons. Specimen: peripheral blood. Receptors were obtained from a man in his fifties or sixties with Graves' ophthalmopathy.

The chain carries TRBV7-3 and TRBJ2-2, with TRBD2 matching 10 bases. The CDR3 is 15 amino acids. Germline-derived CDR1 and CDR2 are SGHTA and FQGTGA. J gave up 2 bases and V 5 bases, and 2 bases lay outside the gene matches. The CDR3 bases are TGTGCCAGCAGCCCTAGCGGGGGAAACACCGGGGAGCTGTTTTTT. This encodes CASSPSGGNTGELFF.

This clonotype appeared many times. The CDR3 protein is CSAFDRDAEQYF. In DNA form, the CDR3 reads TGCAGTGCTTTTGACAGGGATGCCGAGCAGTACTTC. J is TRBJ2-7 and V is TRBV20-1, with 7 bases that match TRBD1. This CDR3 has 12 residues. Germline V gene data show CDR1 as DFQATT and CDR2 as SNEGSKA (reference sequence). Trimming removed 5 bases from V and 6 bases from J; junction bases left unmatched: 7.

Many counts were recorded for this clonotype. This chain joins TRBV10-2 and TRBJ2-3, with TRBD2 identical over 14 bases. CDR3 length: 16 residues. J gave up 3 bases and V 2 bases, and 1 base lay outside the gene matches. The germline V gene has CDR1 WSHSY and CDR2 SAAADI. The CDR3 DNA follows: TGCGCCAGCAGTGAGGGGACTAGCGGGAGAACAGATACGCAGTATTTT. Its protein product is CASSEGTSGRTDTQYF.

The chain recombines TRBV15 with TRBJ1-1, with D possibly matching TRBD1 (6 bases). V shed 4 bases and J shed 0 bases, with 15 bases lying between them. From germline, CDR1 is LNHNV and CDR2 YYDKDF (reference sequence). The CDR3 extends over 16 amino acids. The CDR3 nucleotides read TGTGCCACCAGCACCCTTACAGGGACGATGAACACTGAAGCTTTCTTT. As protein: CATSTLTGTMNTEAFF.

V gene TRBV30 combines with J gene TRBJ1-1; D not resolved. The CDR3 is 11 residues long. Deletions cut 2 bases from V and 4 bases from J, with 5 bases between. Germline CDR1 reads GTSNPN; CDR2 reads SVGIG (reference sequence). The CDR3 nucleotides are TGTGCCTGGAGTTCAAGCACTGAAGCTTTCTTT. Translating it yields CAWSSSTEAFF.

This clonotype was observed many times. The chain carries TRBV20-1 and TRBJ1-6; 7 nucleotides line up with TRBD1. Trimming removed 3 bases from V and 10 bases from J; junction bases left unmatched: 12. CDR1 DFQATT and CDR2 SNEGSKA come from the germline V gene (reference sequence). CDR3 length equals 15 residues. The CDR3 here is CSASPSRQGRSPLHF. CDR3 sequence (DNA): TGCAGTGCTAGTCCTTCGAGACAGGGCCGGTCACCCCTCCACTTT.

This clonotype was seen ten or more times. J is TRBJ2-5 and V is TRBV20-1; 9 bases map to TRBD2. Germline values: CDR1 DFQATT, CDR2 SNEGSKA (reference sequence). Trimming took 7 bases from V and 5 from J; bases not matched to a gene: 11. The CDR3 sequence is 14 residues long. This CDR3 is CSGPIAGVGETQYF. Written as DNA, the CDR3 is TGCAGTGGGCCAATAGCGGGAGTTGGGGAGACCCAGTACTTC.